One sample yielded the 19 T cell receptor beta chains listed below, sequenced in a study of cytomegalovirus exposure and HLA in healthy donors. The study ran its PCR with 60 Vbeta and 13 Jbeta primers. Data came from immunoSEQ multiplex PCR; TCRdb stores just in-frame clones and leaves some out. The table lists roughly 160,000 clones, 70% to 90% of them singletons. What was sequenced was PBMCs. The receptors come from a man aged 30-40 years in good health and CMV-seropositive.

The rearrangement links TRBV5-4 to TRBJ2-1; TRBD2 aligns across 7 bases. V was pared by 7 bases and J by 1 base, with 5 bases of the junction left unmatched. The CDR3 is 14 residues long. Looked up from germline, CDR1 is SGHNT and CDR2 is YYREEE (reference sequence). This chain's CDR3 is CASGGGSSYNEQFF. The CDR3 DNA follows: TGTGCCAGCGGAGGCGGGAGTTCCTACAATGAGCAGTTCTTC.

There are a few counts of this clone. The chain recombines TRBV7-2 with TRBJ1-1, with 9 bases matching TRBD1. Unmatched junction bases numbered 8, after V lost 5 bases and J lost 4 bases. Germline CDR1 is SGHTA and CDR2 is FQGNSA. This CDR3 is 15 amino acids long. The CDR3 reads CASSQGTGIGTEAFF. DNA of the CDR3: TGTGCCAGCAGCCAAGGGACAGGGATAGGCACTGAAGCTTTCTTT.

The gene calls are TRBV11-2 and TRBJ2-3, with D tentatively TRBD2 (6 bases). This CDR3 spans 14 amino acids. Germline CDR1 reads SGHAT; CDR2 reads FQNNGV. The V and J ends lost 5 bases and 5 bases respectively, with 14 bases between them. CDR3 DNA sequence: TGTGCCAGCAGCCCCGGAGGGCCTCGAGATACGCAGTATTTT. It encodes CASSPGGPRDTQYF.

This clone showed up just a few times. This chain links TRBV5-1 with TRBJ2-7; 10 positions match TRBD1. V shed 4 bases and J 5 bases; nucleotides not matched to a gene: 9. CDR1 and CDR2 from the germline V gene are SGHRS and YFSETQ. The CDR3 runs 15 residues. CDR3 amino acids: CASSRGDRGSDEQYF. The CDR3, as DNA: TGCGCCAGCAGCCGAGGGGACAGGGGTAGCGACGAGCAGTACTTC.

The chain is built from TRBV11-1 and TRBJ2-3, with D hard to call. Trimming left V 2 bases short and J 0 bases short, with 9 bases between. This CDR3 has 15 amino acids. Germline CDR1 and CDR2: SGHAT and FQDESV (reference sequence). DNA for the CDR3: TGTGCCAGCAGCTTATCTCCTAGAAGCACAGATACGCAGTATTTT. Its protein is CASSLSPRSTDTQYF. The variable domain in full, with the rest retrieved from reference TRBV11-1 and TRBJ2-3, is EAEVAQSPRYKITEKSQAVAFWCDPISGHATLYWYRQILGQGPELLVQFQDESVVDDSQLPKDRFSAERLKGVDSTLKIQPAELGDSAMYLCASSLSPRSTDTQYFGPGTRLTVL.

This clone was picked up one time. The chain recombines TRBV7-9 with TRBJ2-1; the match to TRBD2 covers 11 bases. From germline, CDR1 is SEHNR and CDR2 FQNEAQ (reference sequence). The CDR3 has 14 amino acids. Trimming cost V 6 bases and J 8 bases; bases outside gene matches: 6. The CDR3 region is CASRVQLAGDEQFF. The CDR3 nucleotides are TGTGCCAGCAGGGTTCAACTAGCGGGAGATGAGCAGTTCTTC. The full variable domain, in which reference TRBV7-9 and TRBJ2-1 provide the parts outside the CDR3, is DTGVSQNPRHKITKRGQNVTFRCDPISEHNRLYWYRQTLGQGPEFLTYFQNEAQLEKSRLLSDRFSAERPKGSFSTLEIQRTEQGDSAMYLCASRVQLAGDEQFFGPGTRLTVL.

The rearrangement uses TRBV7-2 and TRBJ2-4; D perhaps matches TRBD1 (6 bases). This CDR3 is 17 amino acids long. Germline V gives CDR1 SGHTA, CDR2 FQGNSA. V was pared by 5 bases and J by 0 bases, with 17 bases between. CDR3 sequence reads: CASSVWTEPLAKNIQYF. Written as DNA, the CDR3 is TGTGCCAGCAGCGTATGGACAGAACCCTTAGCCAAAAACATTCAGTACTTC.

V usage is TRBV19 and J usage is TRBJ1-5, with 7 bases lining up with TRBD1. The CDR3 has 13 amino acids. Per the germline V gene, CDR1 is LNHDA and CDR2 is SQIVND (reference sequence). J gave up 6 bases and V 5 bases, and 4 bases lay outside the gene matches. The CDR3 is CASSADRAQPQHF. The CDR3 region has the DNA TGTGCCAGTAGTGCCGACAGGGCTCAGCCCCAGCATTTT.

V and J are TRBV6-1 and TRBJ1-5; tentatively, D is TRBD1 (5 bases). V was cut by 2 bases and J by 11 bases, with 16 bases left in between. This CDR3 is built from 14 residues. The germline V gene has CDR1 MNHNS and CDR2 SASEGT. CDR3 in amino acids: CASSEREGPWAQHF. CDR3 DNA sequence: TGTGCCAGCAGTGAAAGGGAGGGGCCCTGGGCCCAGCATTTT.

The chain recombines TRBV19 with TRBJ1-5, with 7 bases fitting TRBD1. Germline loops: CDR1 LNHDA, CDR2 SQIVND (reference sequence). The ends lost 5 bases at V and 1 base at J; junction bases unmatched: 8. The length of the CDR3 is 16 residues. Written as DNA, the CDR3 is TGTGCCAGTAGTCCACGGGCAGGGGGGAGCAATCAGCCCCAGCATTTT. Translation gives CASSPRAGGSNQPQHF.

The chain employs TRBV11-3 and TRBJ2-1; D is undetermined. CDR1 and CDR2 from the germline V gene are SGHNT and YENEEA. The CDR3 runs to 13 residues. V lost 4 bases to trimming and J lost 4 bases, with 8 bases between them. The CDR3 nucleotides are TGTGCCAGCAGCTCCGACTCTTACAATGAGCAGTTCTTC. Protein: CASSSDSYNEQFF.

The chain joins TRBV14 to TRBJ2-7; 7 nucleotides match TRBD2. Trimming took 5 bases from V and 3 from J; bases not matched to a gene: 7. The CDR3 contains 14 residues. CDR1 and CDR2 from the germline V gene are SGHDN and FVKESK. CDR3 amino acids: CASSESSGLYEQYF. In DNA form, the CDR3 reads TGTGCCAGCAGCGAGTCTAGCGGACTCTACGAGCAGTACTTC. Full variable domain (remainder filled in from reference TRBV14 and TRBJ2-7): EAGVTQFPSHSVIEKGQTVTLRCDPISGHDNLYWYRRVMGKEIKFLLHFVKESKQDESGMPNNRFLAERTGGTYSTLKVQPAELEDSGVYFCASSESSGLYEQYFGPGTRLTVT.

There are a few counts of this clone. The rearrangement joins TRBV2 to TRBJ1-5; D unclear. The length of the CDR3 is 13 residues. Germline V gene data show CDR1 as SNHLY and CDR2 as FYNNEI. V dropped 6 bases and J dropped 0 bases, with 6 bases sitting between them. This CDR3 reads CASRADSNQPQHF. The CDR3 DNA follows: TGTGCCAGCAGGGCCGATAGCAATCAGCCCCAGCATTTT.

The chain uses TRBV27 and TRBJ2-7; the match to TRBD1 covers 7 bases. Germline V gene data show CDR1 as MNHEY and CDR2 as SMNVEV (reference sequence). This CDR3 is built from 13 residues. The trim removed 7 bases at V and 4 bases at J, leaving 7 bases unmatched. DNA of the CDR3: TGTGCCAGCAAGGCAGGGGGAAGATACGAGCAGTACTTC. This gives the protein CASKAGGRYEQYF.

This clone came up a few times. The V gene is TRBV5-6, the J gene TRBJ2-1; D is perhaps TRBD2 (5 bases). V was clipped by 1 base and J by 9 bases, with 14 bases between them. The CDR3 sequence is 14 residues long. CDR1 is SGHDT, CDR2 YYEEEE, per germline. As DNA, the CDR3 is TGTGCCAGCAGCTTGTTAGTGGACTGGGGTGAGCAGTTCTTC. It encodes CASSLLVDWGEQFF.

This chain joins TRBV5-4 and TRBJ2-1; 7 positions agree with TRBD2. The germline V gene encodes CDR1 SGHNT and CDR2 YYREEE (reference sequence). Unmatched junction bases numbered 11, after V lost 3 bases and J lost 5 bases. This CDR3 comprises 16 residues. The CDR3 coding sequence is TGTGCCAGCAGCTGGGTTCACGGGACTAACAACAATGAGCAGTTCTTC. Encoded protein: CASSWVHGTNNNEQFF.

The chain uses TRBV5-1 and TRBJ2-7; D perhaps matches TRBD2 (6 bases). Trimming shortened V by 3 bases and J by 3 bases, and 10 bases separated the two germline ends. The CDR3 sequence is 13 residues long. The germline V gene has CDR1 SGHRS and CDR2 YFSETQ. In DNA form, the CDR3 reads TGCGCCAGCAGCTCCGGAGCGGGCTACGAGCAGTACGTC. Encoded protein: CASSSGAGYEQYV.

CDR3 coding DNA: TGTGCCAGCAGTGAAGGGACAGCCCCCTATGGCTACACCTTC. It translates to CASSEGTAPYGYTF. The chain carries TRBV2 and TRBJ1-2; TRBD1 might be the D (6 bases). This CDR3 has 14 residues. With 1 base removed from V and 4 bases from J, the gap between germline ends came to 10 bases. Germline CDR1 and CDR2: SNHLY and FYNNEI.

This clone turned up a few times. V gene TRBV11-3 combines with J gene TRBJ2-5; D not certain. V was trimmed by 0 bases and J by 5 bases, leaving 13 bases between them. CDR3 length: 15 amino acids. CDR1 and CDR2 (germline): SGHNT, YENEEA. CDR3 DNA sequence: TGTGCCAGCAGCTTAGATAGAACTCCCGGGGAGACCCAGTACTTC. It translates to CASSLDRTPGETQYF.